Below are 30 T cell receptor beta chains sequenced from a single sample in a study of blood T cell repertoires in COVID-19. The data were produced by immunoSEQ multiplex PCR, yet TCRdb's version contains in-frame clones alone and is incomplete. The repertoire includes around 63,000 clones, around 82% of them detected once, and about 16% sits in the top ten. The sequenced sample was peripheral blood. These receptor sequences come from a man between 60 and 75 years old with COVID-19, enrolled during active disease.

This clone was detected a few times. The V call is TRBV10-1, the J call TRBJ2-7; TRBD1 agrees at 10 bases. Germline V lookup: CDR1 WNHNN, CDR2 SYGVQD (reference sequence). The CDR3 loop spans 16 amino acids. V shed 2 bases, J shed 5 bases, and the junction held 9 bases outside the gene matches. The CDR3 sequence is CASSEARGQGFDEQYF. The CDR3 nucleotides are TGCGCCAGCAGTGAGGCTAGGGGACAGGGGTTCGACGAGCAGTACTTC.

This clone was seen a handful of times. The rearrangement joins TRBV2 to TRBJ2-7, with TRBD2 matching 7 bases. Germline CDR1 is SNHLY and CDR2 is FYNNEI. This CDR3 comprises 13 residues. The J segment lost 4 bases and the V segment lost 5 bases, leaving 5 bases of the junction unmatched. The CDR3 loop is CASSMGLLYEQYF. DNA of the CDR3: TGTGCCAGCAGTATGGGACTATTATACGAGCAGTACTTC.

The CDR3 coding sequence is TGCGCCAGCAGCCCGACTGCGCGGGGGGGGGAGGCCCAGCATTTT. This gives the protein CASSPTARGGEAQHF. V gene TRBV5-1 combines with J gene TRBJ1-5; possibly TRBD1 for D (5 bases). The CDR3 contains 15 residues. CDR1 and CDR2 from the germline V gene are SGHRS and YFSETQ. The V end was cut by 4 bases, the J end by 11 bases, with 22 bases between.

Only a few counts were recorded for this clone. The V call is TRBV10-2, the J call TRBJ1-4; D might be TRBD1 (6 bases). The CDR3 totals 14 residues. V was pared by 3 bases and J by 6 bases, with 11 bases between. The germline V gene has CDR1 WSHSY and CDR2 SAAADI. This chain's CDR3 is CASSDWTADEKLFF. CDR3 bases: TGCGCCAGCAGTGACTGGACAGCGGATGAAAAACTGTTTTTT.

The V and J genes are TRBV5-1 and TRBJ2-1; 8 positions agree with TRBD1. CDR1 is SGHRS, CDR2 YFSETQ, per germline. V trimming: 2 bases; J trimming: 5 bases; junction bases outside the gene matches: 3. The CDR3 runs 14 residues. The CDR3 DNA reads as TGCGCCAGCAGCTTTGGACAGGGTGACAATGAGCAGTTCTTC. Protein: CASSFGQGDNEQFF. Using reference TRBV5-1 and TRBJ2-1 for the parts outside the CDR3, the full variable domain is KAGVTQTPRYLIKTRGQQVTLSCSPISGHRSVSWYQQTPGQGLQFLFEYFSETQRNKGNFPGRFSGRQFSNSRSEMNVSTLELGDSALYLCASSFGQGDNEQFFGPGTRLTVL.

The gene calls are TRBV4-1 and TRBJ1-2; the D gene is possibly TRBD1 (5 bases). V lost 2 bases and J 0 bases, leaving 13 bases between the germline ends. The CDR3 is 16 residues long. The germline V gene encodes CDR1 MGHRA and CDR2 YSYEKL. CDR3 loop: CASSQIGRTTNYGYTF. The CDR3, as DNA: TGCGCCAGCAGCCAAATCGGCAGGACAACTAACTATGGCTACACCTTC.

The V gene is TRBV30, the J gene TRBJ2-5; perhaps TRBD2 as D (7 bases). Germline V gives CDR1 GTSNPN, CDR2 SVGIG (reference sequence). Trimming shortened V by 7 bases and J by 5 bases, and 11 bases separated the two germline ends. The length of the CDR3 is 11 residues. CDR3 region: CASQGGETQYF. DNA for the CDR3: TGTGCCTCACAGGGAGGGGAGACCCAGTACTTC. The full variable domain, rest sourced from reference TRBV30 and TRBJ2-5, is SQTIHQWPATLVQPVGSPLSLECTVEGTSNPNLYWYRQAAGRGLQLLFYSVGIGQISSEVPQNLSASRPQDRQFILSSKKLLLSDSGFYLCASQGGETQYFGPGTRLLVL.

This chain uses TRBV6-1 with TRBJ2-4; 7 bases are shared with TRBD2. V was pared by 2 bases and J by 9 bases, with 16 bases of the junction left unmatched. The CDR3 sequence is 17 residues long. CDR1 and CDR2 from the germline V gene are MNHNS and SASEGT. This chain's CDR3 is CASSEFSSGTFGGIQYF. The CDR3 DNA sequence: TGTGCCAGCAGTGAATTTTCGAGCGGGACCTTTGGGGGCATTCAGTACTTC.

This rearrangement joins TRBV6-5 to TRBJ1-5, with D possibly being TRBD1 (5 bases). Trimming removed 0 bases from V and 7 bases from J, with 16 bases in between. The CDR3 covers 16 residues. Germline-derived CDR1 and CDR2 are MNHEY and SVGAGI. The CDR3 reads CASSYSGRGDGQPQHF. DNA of the CDR3: TGTGCCAGCAGTTACTCCGGACGGGGGGATGGCCAGCCCCAGCATTTT.

This sequence joins TRBV6-5 and TRBJ2-2, with TRBD2 as a possible D gene (5 bases). The length of the CDR3 is 12 residues. Trimming removed 7 bases at V and 8 bases at J, with 11 bases between. Germline assignment: CDR1 MNHEY and CDR2 SVGAGI. Here the CDR3 reads CASTRGLGELFF. The CDR3 DNA reads TGTGCCAGCACTCGGGGTCTAGGGGAGCTGTTTTTT.

The V call is TRBV13, the J call TRBJ2-5, with 10 bases that match TRBD2. With 5 bases clipped from V and 2 bases from J, the junction kept 5 bases outside the gene matches. This CDR3 contains 15 residues. Germline-derived CDR1 and CDR2 are PRHDT and FYEKMQ (reference sequence). The CDR3 DNA reads as TGTGCCAGCAGCGCCCCGGGACTAGCGCAAGAGACCCAGTACTTC. It translates to CASSAPGLAQETQYF.

CDR3 region: CASSFEQGHNLAKNIQYF. The CDR3 DNA is TGTGCCAGCAGCTTTGAACAGGGGCACAACCTAGCCAAAAACATTCAGTACTTC. J is TRBJ2-4 and V is TRBV12-1; TRBD1 is the table's D call, not checked against the DNA. TRBV12-1 is reported as a pseudogene. The CDR3 length is 18 residues.

This chain connects TRBV18 to TRBJ1-1; D not certain. This CDR3 has 12 amino acids. Germline assignment: CDR1 KGHSH and CDR2 LQKENI. V was pared by 4 bases and J by 5 bases, with 8 bases between. Here the CDR3 DNA reads TGTGCCAGCTCACTTTCGCAGACTGAAGCTTTCTTT. Its translation is CASSLSQTEAFF.

This sequence joins TRBV27 and TRBJ1-2; 8 bases are shared with TRBD1. The CDR3 loop spans 13 amino acids. Germline trimming cut 2 bases from V and 9 bases from J; bases unmatched to any gene: 5. Germline V gene sequence: CDR1 MNHEY, CDR2 SMNVEV (reference sequence). DNA of the CDR3: TGTGCCAGCAGTTTAGGGGGACAGGACCGCTACACCTTC. Its translation: CASSLGGQDRYTF.

V and J are TRBV28 and TRBJ2-7, with unresolved D. Between the trimmed V and J ends, which lost 6 bases and 6 bases, there was a span of 18 bases. The CDR3 has 14 residues. Germline-derived CDR1 and CDR2 are MDHEN and SYDVKM. As DNA, the CDR3 is TGTGCCAGCAGCTCTAGACCCCTCCCAGCCGAGCAGTACTTC. Its protein is CASSSRPLPAEQYF.

CDR3 nucleotides: TGTGCCAGCCGACAGTTGGATAATGAAAAACTGTTTTTT. Protein product: CASRQLDNEKLFF. The V gene is TRBV19, the J gene TRBJ1-4; TRBD1 is a possible D gene (5 bases). The V gene's germline CDR1 is LNHDA and CDR2 SQIVND (reference sequence). V was trimmed by 9 bases and J by 4 bases, leaving 12 bases between them. This CDR3 is built from 13 residues.

The V call is TRBV5-1, the J call TRBJ1-5; 8 bases agree with TRBD1. The germline CDR1 and CDR2 sequences are SGHRS and YFSETQ. This CDR3 is built from 15 residues. Germline trimming cut 5 bases from V and 5 bases from J; bases unmatched to any gene: 9. For the CDR3, the DNA is TGCGCCAGCAGTCCTGGACAGGGCACCTATCAGCCCCAGCATTTT. Amino acids: CASSPGQGTYQPQHF. The variable domain in full, completed from reference TRBV5-1 and TRBJ1-5, reads KAGVTQTPRYLIKTRGQQVTLSCSPISGHRSVSWYQQTPGQGLQFLFEYFSETQRNKGNFPGRFSGRQFSNSRSEMNVSTLELGDSALYLCASSPGQGTYQPQHFGDGTRLSIL.

The rearrangement joins TRBV7-9 to TRBJ2-2, with TRBD2 matching over 10 bases. CDR3 size: 14 residues. Trimming took 7 bases from V and 7 from J; bases not matched to a gene: 6. Germline assignment: CDR1 SEHNR and CDR2 FQNEAQ (reference sequence). In DNA form, the CDR3 reads TGTGCCAGCAACCTAGCGGGAGTGGTCGGGGAGCTGTTTTTT. This translates into CASNLAGVVGELFF.

This sequence joins TRBV28 and TRBJ2-2; 8 bases fit TRBD1. The CDR3 has 14 residues. Germline CDR1 is MDHEN and CDR2 is SYDVKM. The V segment lost 6 bases and the J segment 4 bases; nucleotides outside the gene matches: 4. CDR3 in DNA: TGTGCCAGCAGCCCGGGACAGGTCACCGGGGAGCTGTTTTTT. Its protein is CASSPGQVTGELFF. The full variable domain, with the rest looked up from reference TRBV28 and TRBJ2-2, is DVKVTQSSRYLVKRTGEKVFLECVQDMDHENMFWYRQDPGLGLRLIYFSYDVKMKEKGDIPEGYSVSREKKERFSLILESASTNQTSMYLCASSPGQVTGELFFGEGSRLTVL.

This clone was observed a handful of times. V and J are TRBV19 and TRBJ1-6; the D is unclear. The V gene's germline CDR1 is LNHDA and CDR2 SQIVND (reference sequence). The length of the CDR3 is 15 residues. Trimming stripped 4 bases from V and 5 bases from J, with 12 bases between. The DNA of the CDR3 is TGTGCCAGTAGTAGAGGCGGGTCGGATAATTCACCCCTCCACTTT. It encodes CASSRGGSDNSPLHF. The full variable domain, rest sourced from reference TRBV19 and TRBJ1-6, is DGGITQSPKYLFRKEGQNVTLSCEQNLNHDAMYWYRQDPGQGLRLIYYSQIVNDFQKGDIAEGYSVSREKKESFPLTVTSAQKNPTAFYLCASSRGGSDNSPLHFGNGTRLTVT.

This chain links TRBV2 with TRBJ2-5, with 10 bases matching TRBD1. The CDR3 runs 16 residues. Per the germline V gene, CDR1 is SNHLY and CDR2 is FYNNEI. With 5 bases clipped from V and 5 bases from J, the junction kept 11 bases outside the gene matches. The CDR3: CASSIRPGTGVETQYF. The CDR3 DNA reads TGTGCCAGCAGTATACGTCCCGGGACAGGGGTGGAGACCCAGTACTTC.

The chain has TRBV7-2 and TRBJ1-2, with TRBD1 matching over 7 bases. The germline V gene has CDR1 SGHTA and CDR2 FQGNSA. The CDR3 length is 13 residues. Trimming at V came to 5 bases and at J to 8 bases, leaving 8 bases not matched to a gene. CDR3 DNA sequence: TGTGCCAGCAGCCCAACAGGGGTCGGGGGCTACACCTTC. This gives the protein CASSPTGVGGYTF.

The chain recombines TRBV4-2 with TRBJ2-6; 7 bases are a match to TRBD1. CDR3 size: 16 residues. Looked up from germline, CDR1 is LGHNA and CDR2 is YNFKEQ. V dropped 5 bases and J dropped 9; count of bases not matched to a gene: 13. CDR3 nucleotides: TGTGCCAGCAGCGAAGCCGTGGGACAGTGGGGCAACGTCCTGACTTTC. Amino acid sequence: CASSEAVGQWGNVLTF.

The chain is built from TRBV24-1 and TRBJ2-5; 7 nucleotides align to TRBD1. Trimming removed 11 bases from V and 5 bases from J; junction bases left unmatched: 7. Germline CDR1 and CDR2: KGHDR and SFDVKD. The CDR3 spans 12 residues. The CDR3 loop reads CAIADREETQYF. In DNA form, the CDR3 reads TGTGCCATTGCAGACAGGGAGGAGACCCAGTACTTC.

The V gene is TRBV10-3, the J gene TRBJ2-1; 13 positions agree with TRBD2. This CDR3 has 15 residues. Germline trimming cut 4 bases from V and 7 bases from J; bases unmatched to any gene: 4. Germline V gives CDR1 ENHRY, CDR2 SYGVKD. The CDR3 reads CAISGTSGSRNEQFF. Written as DNA, the CDR3 is TGTGCCATCAGTGGGACTAGCGGGAGTAGGAATGAGCAGTTCTTC.

The J gene is TRBJ2-2, the V gene TRBV3-1 (or the pseudogene TRBV3-2), with 10 positions matching TRBD2. Germline CDR1 LGHDT, CDR2 YNNKEL (reference sequence). CDR3 length: 16 residues. The V segment lost 4 bases and the J segment 4 bases; nucleotides outside the gene matches: 6. The CDR3 protein is CASSRRAGGGTGELFF. The CDR3 DNA follows: TGTGCCAGCAGCCGACGAGCGGGAGGGGGCACCGGGGAGCTGTTTTTT.

The chain joins TRBV5-1 to TRBJ1-4; D perhaps matches TRBD1 (5 bases). V lost 4 bases to trimming and J lost 5 bases, with 12 bases between them. CDR3 size: 14 residues. Germline loops: CDR1 SGHRS, CDR2 YFSETQ. The CDR3 spells CASSIDRVNEKLFF. The CDR3 DNA reads as TGCGCCAGCAGCATAGACAGAGTAAATGAAAAACTGTTTTTT.

This clone was seen more than once but under ten times. The V gene is TRBV24-1, the J gene TRBJ2-1; D is uncertain. The CDR3 totals 11 residues. Germline V lookup: CDR1 KGHDR, CDR2 SFDVKD. The V end lost 1 base, the J end lost 12 bases, and 6 bases lay between the germline ends. CDR3 in DNA: TGTGCCACCAGTGATTTTACTGTGCAGTTCTTC. It specifies CATSDFTVQFF.

The chain is built from TRBV18 and TRBJ2-2, with 11 bases fitting TRBD1. This CDR3 contains 16 residues. Germline lookup yields CDR1 KGHSH and CDR2 LQKENI. V lost 2 bases to trimming and J lost 6 bases; unmatched junction nucleotides: 5. CDR3 bases: TGTGCCAGCTCACCAGACACGGGACAGGGGGCCGGGGAGCTGTTTTTT. Protein sequence: CASSPDTGQGAGELFF.

This chain connects TRBV6-5 to TRBJ1-3; TRBD1 agrees at 8 bases. The CDR3 extends over 15 amino acids. The germline V gene encodes CDR1 MNHEY and CDR2 SVGAGI. Trimming cost V 6 bases and J 0 bases; bases outside gene matches: 4. CDR3 DNA: TGTGCCAGCAGCCCACAGGGGGACTCTGGAAACACCATATATTTT. It translates to CASSPQGDSGNTIYF.